The sequence of this TCR beta chain was determined in a study of CD4 T cells in relation to SARS-CoV-2 and coronaviruses. The wider study: ViraFEST: roughly 9-day antigen culture of PBMCs, then TCR beta CDR3 sequencing.

The V end was cut by 4 bases, the J end by 7 bases, with 14 bases between. The CDR3 covers 14 residues. Looked up from germline, CDR1 is MNHEY and CDR2 is SVGAGI. For this clone: Its antigen remains unknown.

CD4+ T cells from unexposed donors were obtained before the COVID-19 pandemic (2011-2018). After more than eight days of culture, CD4+ T cells were isolated. Unexposed-donor CD4+ T cells were probed with SARS-CoV-2 S/N and four cold-coronavirus spikes, cells permitting. A few million PBMCs per well were cultured with 10 IU/ml IL-2. Repertoires were generated with immunoSEQ multiplex PCR, while TCRdb's copy carries only in-frame clones and drops some. The profile shows just over 15,000 clones, around 78% of them singletons. Sequenced input: CD4+ T cells from PBMCs, cultured in vitro. This sequence originates from a human donor in good health. The gene calls are TRBV6-5 and TRBJ1-5, with D maybe TRBD1 (6 bases). CDR3 bases: TGTGCCAGCAGTTCCATAGTACAGGGACAGCCCCAGCATTTT. Amino acid sequence: CASSSIVQGQPQHF.